The 7 T cell receptor beta chains given below trace back to one sample, sequenced in a study of OX40 agonist ivuxolimab in advanced cancers. Here immunoSEQ multiplex PCR was the method, and the copy in TCRdb shows in-frame clones only, minus some. The table has about 71,000 clones, over 90% seen once. Sequencing used CD4+ or CD8+ T cells sorted from blood, obtained in a trial of the OX40 agonist ivuxolimab. Every receptor here comes from an adult with an advanced solid tumor such as melanoma, head and neck, liver or kidney cancer.

The V gene is TRBV6-5, the J gene TRBJ1-1; 8 nucleotides align to TRBD1. The germline V gene encodes CDR1 MNHEY and CDR2 SVGAGI. V was pared by 5 bases and J by 10 bases, with 15 bases of the junction left unmatched. The CDR3 length is 15 residues. The CDR3 nucleotides read TGTGCCAGCAGTACCCTACAGGGGGTGTTAGGGGGAGCTTTCTTT. This translates into CASSTLQGVLGGAFF.

This clone was counted between two and nine times. The rearrangement uses TRBV5-6 and TRBJ1-2; 7 bases fit TRBD1. Germline V lookup: CDR1 SGHDT, CDR2 YYEEEE. The CDR3 contains 14 residues. V shed 4 bases and J 6 bases; nucleotides not matched to a gene: 9. CDR3 in amino acids: CASSPTGQTDGYTF. In DNA form, the CDR3 reads TGTGCCAGCAGCCCGACGGGACAGACAGATGGCTACACCTTC.

The chain uses TRBV9 and TRBJ1-1, with D tentatively TRBD1 (6 bases). The CDR3 runs to 13 residues. The ends were cut back, 0 bases at V and 11 bases at J, with 14 bases in the middle. Germline values: CDR1 SGDLS, CDR2 YYNGEE. This chain's CDR3 is CASSVVARGEAFF. The CDR3 DNA reads as TGTGCCAGCAGCGTAGTGGCCAGGGGTGAGGCTTTCTTT.

This CDR3 reads CASRPGGNEQFF. The CDR3, as DNA: TGTGCCAGCAGACCGGGGGGCAATGAGCAGTTCTTC. The chain employs TRBV6-5 and TRBJ2-1; 7 positions agree with TRBD2. The CDR3 is made up of 12 amino acids. V was pared by 6 bases and J by 6 bases, with 2 bases of the junction left unmatched. Germline assignment: CDR1 MNHEY and CDR2 SVGAGI.

In its sample, this clone was seen once. CDR3 residues: CASSPGRLPYEQYF. Written as DNA, the CDR3 is TGTGCCAGCAGCCCTGGACGCCTTCCCTACGAGCAGTACTTC. V gene TRBV9 combines with J gene TRBJ2-7; no reliable D call. The CDR3 extends over 14 amino acids. V was pared by 4 bases and J by 2 bases, with 13 bases between. Germline V CDR1 and CDR2: SGDLS, YYNGEE.

The genes are TRBV9 and TRBJ2-1; D uncertain. The germline gives CDR1 SGDLS, CDR2 YYNGEE. The germline V and J ends were trimmed by 0 bases and 4 bases, with 11 bases remaining between them. The CDR3 is 15 residues long. The CDR3 bases are TGTGCCAGCAGCGTAGATGGCCGAGTGTACAATGAGCAGTTCTTC. Amino acid sequence: CASSVDGRVYNEQFF.

The chain employs TRBV9 and TRBJ1-1; perhaps TRBD1 as D (5 bases). Germline loops: CDR1 SGDLS, CDR2 YYNGEE. The CDR3 extends over 16 amino acids. Trimming took 0 bases from V and 3 from J, leaving 15 bases between them. DNA of the CDR3: TGTGCCAGCAGCGTAGAAGACAGCTTATACGACACTGAAGCTTTCTTT. Its translation: CASSVEDSLYDTEAFF.